These T cell receptor beta chains were read from a single sample in a study of blood T cell repertoires in COVID-19. Measured with immunoSEQ multiplex PCR; TCRdb has only the in-frame clones, and not every one. The sample lists 200,000 to 250,000 clones, around 84% occurring once. The source material was peripheral blood. These TCRs come from a woman over 75 with active or convalescent COVID-19. Both conserved end residues are part of each CDR3. The D gene is left open where the match is weak. Clone size is not always given. Where it is, it says once, few, many or a class for expanded clones.

TRBV7-3	TRBD2	TRBJ2-1	NA	TGTGCCAGCAGCATACTAAGTCCGGGAGGTGAGCAGTTCTTC	CASSILSPGGEQFF
TRBV5-4	TRBD1	TRBJ1-1	NA	TGTGCCAGCAGTTGGGACAGAGGGCAGGGTGAAGCTTTCTTT	CASSWDRGQGEAFF
TRBV30	NA	TRBJ1-2	NA	TGTGCCTGGAGTGTACGAGGAAACTACACCTTC	CAWSVRGNYTF
TRBV19	NA	TRBJ1-1	NA	TGTGCCAGTAGTTTAAGTGGGGGCCACACTGAAGCTTTCTTT	CASSLSGGHTEAFF
TRBV18	TRBD1	TRBJ1-2	NA	TGTGCCAGCTCACCCGGCTCGGACAGGGGTGGCTACACCTTC	CASSPGSDRGGYTF
TRBV5-1	TRBD2	TRBJ2-3	NA	TGCGCCAGCAGCTTACCAGGGACTAGCGGGAGTACAGATACGCAGTATTTT	CASSLPGTSGSTDTQYF
TRBV12-3/TRBV12-4	NA	TRBJ1-2	NA	TGTGCCAGCAGTCCCCAGGGGTTTGGCTACACCTTC	CASSPQGFGYTF
TRBV28	TRBD2	TRBJ2-5	once	TGTGCCAGCAGTTATGCGGGGGGTAGAGAGACCCAGTACTTC	CASSYAGGRETQYF
TRBV28	TRBD2	TRBJ2-1	once	TGTTCGGGGGGTAGCGGGGGCTACAATGAGCAGTTCTTC	CSGGSGGYNEQFF
TRBV28	NA	TRBJ2-2	NA	TGTGCCAGCAGTAGGCCGGGTCGAAACACCGGGGAGCTGTTTTTT	CASSRPGRNTGELFF
TRBV4-3	TRBD1	TRBJ2-1	few	TGCGCCAGCAGCCAAGGCGGACAGGGGGCGAGTGAGCAGTTCTTC	CASSQGGQGASEQFF
TRBV5-1	NA	TRBJ2-7	NA	TGCGCCAGCAGCCACCAGGGTTCTGCAACCTTCGACGAGCAGTACTTC	CASSHQGSATFDEQYF
TRBV5-4	TRBD1	TRBJ1-6	few	TGTGCCAGCAGCTTGAGGGACAGGGGGAATTCACCCCTCCACTTT	CASSLRDRGNSPLHF
TRBV9	NA	TRBJ2-2	NA	TGTGCCAGCAGCCCACGGACGGGGAAGAACACCGGGGAGCTGTTTTTT	CASSPRTGKNTGELFF
TRBV29-1	NA	TRBJ1-2	NA	TGCAGCGTCTCAGGGTTGGCTGGCTACACCTTC	CSVSGLAGYTF
TRBV25-1	NA	TRBJ1-1	few	TGTGCCAGCAGTCAGGACAGAGAGAACACTGAAGCTTTCTTT	CASSQDRENTEAFF
TRBV5-1	TRBD1	TRBJ1-6	NA	TGCGCCAGCAGCTTTCCAGGGGGCGACTCACCCCTCCACTTT	CASSFPGGDSPLHF
TRBV7-8	NA	TRBJ2-3	NA	TGTGCCAGCAGAGAACGGACAGGCACAGATACGCAGTATTTT	CASRERTGTDTQYF
TRBV6-5	TRBD2	TRBJ2-1	NA	TGTGCCGCCACACTAGCGGGGGGATCCGGTGAGCAGTTCTTC	CAATLAGGSGEQFF
TRBV27	TRBD1	TRBJ1-2	NA	TGTGCCAGCAAACGGCCGGGACAGGGTTTTGGCTACACCTTC	CASKRPGQGFGYTF
TRBV7-2	NA	TRBJ1-5	few	TGTGCCAGCAGTTACAGGATGTATCAGCCCCAGCATTTT	CASSYRMYQPQHF
TRBV7-9	TRBD2	TRBJ2-3	NA	TGTGCCAGCACCGAAGCGGGGGGAGATACGCAGTATTTT	CASTEAGGDTQYF
TRBV7-2	NA	TRBJ2-3	NA	TGTGCCAGCAGCTTGTTGTCTACTAGCACAGATACGCAGTATTTT	CASSLLSTSTDTQYF
TRBV30	TRBD2	TRBJ2-7	NA	TGTGCCTGGAGCCTGGCTAGCGGGGGGGAGCGCGAGCAGTACTTC	CAWSLASGGEREQYF
TRBV9	NA	TRBJ2-2	once	TGTGCCAGCAGCCTGAACACCGGGGAGCTGTTTTTT	CASSLNTGELFF
TRBV7-9	NA	TRBJ2-3	NA	TGTGCCAGCAGCTTAGGACAGAAGGACACAGATACGCAGTATTTT	CASSLGQKDTDTQYF
TRBV25-1	NA	TRBJ2-3	NA	TGTGCCAGCAGTGAATTTACACACCACTACACAGATACGCAGTATTTT	CASSEFTHHYTDTQYF
TRBV2	TRBD2	TRBJ2-1	NA	TGTGCCAGCAGTACTCCTGAGACTAGCGGGAATAATGAGCAGTTCTTC	CASSTPETSGNNEQFF
TRBV4-3	TRBD2	TRBJ2-1	NA	TGCGCCAGCAGCTGGACTAGCGGGGGGGCCAATGAGCAGTTCTTC	CASSWTSGGANEQFF
TRBV5-1	NA	TRBJ2-5	NA	TGCGCCAGCAGCTTGGGCGGTAACCAAGAGACCCAGTACTTC	CASSLGGNQETQYF
TRBV12-5	TRBD1	TRBJ1-5	NA	TGTGCTAGTGGTTACGGACAGGGGAGGAATCAGCCCCAGCATTTT	CASGYGQGRNQPQHF
TRBV3-1/TRBV3-2	TRBD2	TRBJ2-7	NA	TGTGCCAGCAGCCAAGTCCTAGCGGCCTACGAGCAGTACTTC	CASSQVLAAYEQYF
TRBV7-3	TRBD2	TRBJ2-1	NA	TGTGCCAGCAGCGAACCGGGACTAGCGGGAGGATCCCACAATGAGCAGTTCTTC	CASSEPGLAGGSHNEQFF
TRBV5-1	TRBD2	TRBJ2-1	once	TGCGCCAGCAGCTACCCCGGGACTAGCCTTGAGCAGTTCTTC	CASSYPGTSLEQFF
TRBV18	TRBD1	TRBJ1-1	few	TGTGCCAGCAAGACAGGGGGGAACACTGAAGCTTTCTTT	CASKTGGNTEAFF
TRBV3-1/TRBV3-2	TRBD2	TRBJ2-2	NA	TGTGCCAGCAGCCGCCCAGCGGGGGGGCACACCGGGGAGCTGTTTTTT	CASSRPAGGHTGELFF